This T cell receptor (beta chain) was captured in a study of T-cell memory formation after mild COVID-19. Study background: The study found TCR clusters largely donor specific.

MiXCR was run by TCRdb on the 5' RACE reads, yielding one entry per CDR3 protein. Among 350,000 to 500,000 distinct CDR3 sequences listed, 20% to 30% were seen once. Concerning this clonotype itself: What it binds is not known.

Overall study findings and caveats: Contracting clones from day 15 to 85 showed balanced CD4/CD8; later expanders favored CD4+.

What was sequenced was PBMCs or a T cell subset sorted from them (not recorded which). The sequence was obtained from an adult woman who had mild COVID-19 (a few samples of this study predate the infection). Cell type and time point are not known.

The CDR3 reads CASSSGGDRGRRYTDTQYF. The DNA of the CDR3 is TGTGCCAGCAGCTCCGGTGGGGACAGGGGTCGACGTTACACAGATACGCAGTATTTT. The chain recombines TRBV7-9 with TRBJ2-3; 10 nucleotides line up with TRBD1. CDR1 SEHNR and CDR2 FQNEAQ come from the germline V gene (reference sequence). The V segment lost 4 bases and the J segment 2 bases; nucleotides outside the gene matches: 15. The CDR3 runs 19 residues. The complete variable domain, with remaining parts taken from reference TRBV7-9 and TRBJ2-3, reads DTGVSQNPRHKITKRGQNVTFRCDPISEHNRLYWYRQTLGQGPEFLTYFQNEAQLEKSRLLSDRFSAERPKGSFSTLEIQRTEQGDSAMYLCASSSGGDRGRRYTDTQYFGPGTRLTVL.